The clone carrying this T cell receptor (beta chain) occurred a few times. CDR3 length: 15 amino acids. V dropped 0 bases and J dropped 4; count of bases not matched to a gene: 5. Germline loops: CDR1 SGHRS, CDR2 YFSETQ. The participants were between roughly 18 and 89 years old and came from some 23 US areas. Assignment of participants to cohorts was predicated upon participant-reported clinical history. Original processing methods: The assay estimated nucleated cells by amplifying reference gene primers. Clones were sequenced by immunoSEQ multiplex PCR, and TCRdb holds only the in-frame ones, with some missing. D and trimming were read from the DNA, whereas the V and J calls and clone size are those reported in that table. The repertoire holds about 250,000 clones, with around 84% as singletons. This specimen belongs to a study of blood T cell repertoires in COVID-19. On the study more broadly: Samples came from the United States, Italy and Spain, spanning acute and convalescent COVID-19.

The receptor was derived from a man between 40 and 49 years old who had recovered from COVID-19. The chain is built from TRBV5-1 and TRBJ2-3; 7 positions agree with TRBD1. Sequencing was carried out using PBMCs or T cells enriched from blood (not recorded which). This CDR3 reads CASSLDRGFSDTQYF. The CDR3 nucleotides are TGCGCCAGCAGCTTGGACAGGGGATTTTCAGATACGCAGTATTTT.